This TCR beta chain originates from a study of vaccination and CD4 T cells after COVID-19 (dated by TCRdb to the early 2020s). About the investigation overall: Every convalescent patient had a positive nasal swab PCR test for SARS-CoV-2, with mild disease in roughly nine patients and severe disease in one. Two doses of either the Pfizer-BioNTech BNT162b2 vaccine (n=8) or the Moderna mRNA-1273 vaccine (n=2) were administered to participants. Culture stimuli were overlapping spike peptide pools from SARS-CoV-2 and from the common cold coronaviruses HCoV-NL63, HCoV-OC43 and HCoV-229E. In control cultures, a CEFX viral epitope pool was used as positive control, an HIV-1 Nef peptide pool was used as negative control, or no peptide was added. In under 13 COVID-19 convalescent patients and 4 infection-naive healthy vaccine recipients, researchers compared the spike-specific CD4+ TCR repertoire from before mRNA vaccination with the repertoire from after. In the convalescent cohort there were six males and four females, among whom were two Hispanic individuals, seven Caucasians, two Asians and one multiracial person. Post-vaccine blood samples were taken a median of around 77 days after the second vaccine dose, with a range of roughly 14 to 250 days. Post-COVID blood samples from convalescent patients were collected a median of about 110 days after diagnosis, with a range of about 30 to 170 days. Paper-wide results and their limitations: In convalescent patients, nearly all vaccine-specific clones (304 of 307) were found to be mono-reactive for SARS-CoV-2 spike rather than cross-reactive with common cold coronaviruses. The number of convalescent patients in the study was relatively small, and the study did not examine early timepoints following natural infection. Among convalescent patients, a median around 86% of the SARS-CoV-2-reactive clones seen after vaccination appeared only after vaccination, which suggests priming specific to the vaccine. Although the median number of SARS-CoV-2-reactive clonotypes went up from roughly 23 after infection to some 38 after vaccination, the increase was not significant.

With respect to this clonotype: There is no known antigen for this receptor. The record has no base qualities; no much larger clone is one base away.

The treatment or condition label, as the study defines it: approximately 11-day PBMC culture with coronavirus spike peptide pools or control peptides (ViraFEST assay). The study used the ViraFEST assay, which expanded antigen-specific T cells with peptide pools and then identified expanded clonotypes by TCR sequencing. The convalescent patients' positive SARS-CoV-2 PCR tests were from March to December 2020, which was before the Alpha, Beta and Delta variants emerged in the United States. PBMCs were cultured at two million per well in IMDM supplemented with approximately 4.7% human AB serum and 9 to 10 IU/ml IL-2, with around 10 ug/ml peptide pools added. Half of the culture medium was replaced with fresh IL-2-containing medium on days 3 and 7. CD4+ T cells were isolated after roughly 10 days of culture through negative selection using the EasySep CD4+ T cell isolation kit. Ficoll-Paque Plus gradient centrifugation was used to isolate PBMCs from whole blood, and the isolated PBMCs were then either used fresh or cryopreserved at -140C. Each culture condition was generally run in triplicate wells.

V drops 4 bases and J drops 5 bases, leaving 14 bases in between. The CDR1 and CDR2 encoded by the germline V gene are SGHAT and FQNNGV. From its cysteine to its phenylalanine, the CDR3 spans 14 amino acids. The read is trimmed to its CDR3 DNA, 42 bases read in frame from base 1. Library prep was done by PCR. TCR sequencing of DNA from cultured CD4+ T cells used the Oncomine TCR Beta short-read assay at the Johns Hopkins FTIC core. The QIAamp micro DNA kit was used to extract genomic DNA from the cultured CD4+ T cells. Oncomine TCR Beta libraries from cultured CD4+ T cells were pooled with unique dual indexes and sequenced on an Illumina iSeq 100. From the authors' description of their analysis: Non-productive sequences were removed, and CDR3s not starting with C, not ending with F or W, or shorter than 7 amino acids were discarded. Antigen-specific clonotypes were identified using the MANAFEST web application through comparison of peptide-stimulated wells with reference and other culture wells. Positive clones required FDR below 0.05, an odds ratio above 5, and productive frequency above 0.1% in at least two of three replicate wells. Clonotypes that were significantly expanded in both SARS-CoV-2 spike wells and at least one common cold coronavirus spike condition were defined as cross-reactive. Similarity between CDR3 sequences was evaluated in R version 3.6.1 using Levenshtein distances (stringdist) and unrooted phylogenetic trees (ape). The raw public data were reprocessed by TCRdb itself: fastp quality trimming at Q25, MiXCR clonotype calling, in-frame beta chains only. Duplicate CDR3 protein sequences are folded into a single record with the most common DNA and genes. The V and J calls were determined by TCRdb, not by the authors. The sample table contains around 17,000 distinct CDR3 sequences; only one count was recorded for less than 60% of them. Approximately 9% of the sample goes to the ten largest clones.

What was sequenced was CD4+ T cells from blood, cultured in vitro. The source of this sequence is a human donor who had recovered from COVID-19. The V and J segments used are TRBV11-2 and TRBJ1-1; the D gene remains uncertain. The CDR3 in this case is CASSSGIGWTEAFF. Here is the DNA: TGTGCCAGCAGCTCTGGGATAGGGTGGACTGAAGCTTTCTTT.